A single sample gave rise to the 15 T cell receptor beta chains below, sequenced in a study of vaccination and CD4 T cells after COVID-19. Sequenced with the Oncomine TCR Beta short-read assay was DNA taken from cultured CD4+ T cells. TCRdb re-called the PCR reads through MiXCR, storing one row per CDR3 protein. The sample has more than 10,000 distinct CDR3 sequences, around a third seen once. These receptors are not linked to any known antigen. Treatment reported: roughly 11-day PBMC culture with coronavirus spike peptide pools or control peptides (ViraFEST assay). The sample comprised cultured CD4+ T cells from blood. These receptors originate from a human donor with COVID-19.

The CDR3: CASSLRTGGNNEQFF. The CDR3 DNA is TGCGCCAGCAGCTTGAGGACGGGGGGTAACAATGAGCAGTTCTTC. The chain joins TRBV5-1 to TRBJ2-1; TRBD2 aligns across 7 bases. The CDR3 consists of 15 residues. Germline CDR1 reads SGHRS; CDR2 reads YFSETQ. J was trimmed by 5 bases and V by 1 base; bases with no gene match: 6.

The chain employs TRBV10-1 and TRBJ1-5; D gene ambiguous. This CDR3 has 15 residues. In germline, CDR1 is WNHNN, CDR2 SYGVQD (reference sequence). Trimming shortened V by 3 bases and J by 0 bases, and 9 bases separated the two germline ends. The CDR3 loop reads CASSEGRNSNQPQHF. The CDR3, as DNA: TGCGCCAGCAGTGAAGGTCGAAATAGCAATCAGCCCCAGCATTTT.

The chain carries TRBV7-9 and TRBJ1-2, with D unresolved. Germline lookup yields CDR1 SEHNR and CDR2 FQNEAQ (reference sequence). Trimming left V 3 bases short and J 4 bases short, with 9 bases between. This CDR3 spans 13 amino acids. CDR3 sequence reads: CASSLDHGYGYTF. Written as DNA, the CDR3 is TGTGCCAGCAGCTTGGACCATGGCTATGGCTACACCTTC.

The V gene is TRBV19, the J gene TRBJ2-7, with D perhaps assigned TRBD1 or TRBD2 (6 bases each). V was trimmed by 5 bases and J by 6 bases, leaving 17 bases between them. Germline-derived CDR1 and CDR2 are LNHDA and SQIVND (reference sequence). This CDR3 comprises 14 residues. For the CDR3, the DNA is TGTGCCAGTAGTTTCTCGAAGGGGGGCGGCGAGCAGTACTTC. It specifies CASSFSKGGGEQYF.

This chain joins TRBV6-1 and TRBJ2-2; the D is unclear. V lost 3 bases and J lost 7, with 12 bases in between. The CDR3 has 14 residues. Germline CDR1 and CDR2: MNHNS and SASEGT. The CDR3 sequence is CASSDLGSVGELFF. The CDR3 coding sequence is TGTGCCAGCAGTGACTTGGGTTCCGTCGGGGAGCTGTTTTTT.

The chain employs TRBV7-2 and TRBJ2-1; the D is unclear. Trimming shortened V by 7 bases and J by 4 bases, and 11 bases separated the two germline ends. Germline CDR1 and CDR2: SGHTA and FQGNSA. The CDR3 runs 13 residues. DNA of the CDR3: TGTGCCAGCACCCGGACCGCATACAATGAGCAGTTCTTC. Its protein is CASTRTAYNEQFF.

The J gene is TRBJ2-7, the V gene TRBV7-9; 14 bases agree with TRBD2. The CDR3 runs 17 residues. The V and J ends lost 1 base and 2 bases, in that order; junction bases with no gene match: 4. The germline gives CDR1 SEHNR, CDR2 FQNEAQ (reference sequence). The CDR3 loop reads CASSLGGTSGGAYEQYF. The CDR3 nucleotides read TGTGCCAGCAGCTTAGGTGGGACTAGCGGGGGAGCCTACGAGCAGTACTTC.

This clonotype was seen a few times. The gene calls are TRBV24-1 and TRBJ2-7, with 7 positions matching TRBD1. There are 15 residues in the CDR3. Germline V CDR1 and CDR2: KGHDR, SFDVKD. V lost 3 bases, J lost 4 bases, and 8 bases stayed unmatched. The CDR3 sequence: CATSDGDRDGYEQYF. DNA of the CDR3: TGTGCCACCAGTGATGGAGACAGGGACGGATACGAGCAGTACTTC.

The chain is built from TRBV27 and TRBJ2-6; D is unclear. V gave up 5 bases and J gave up 4 bases, with 24 bases separating them. Germline CDR1 MNHEY, CDR2 SMNVEV (reference sequence). The CDR3 consists of 19 residues. CDR3 loop: CASSPPWPPPPLGANVLTF. In DNA, the CDR3 is TGTGCCAGCAGTCCCCCGTGGCCGCCCCCCCCCCTGGGGGCCAACGTCCTGACTTTC.

This clonotype turned up a few times. The rearrangement joins TRBV28 to TRBJ1-2; possible D gene TRBD1, 5 bases. Germline loops: CDR1 MDHEN, CDR2 SYDVKM. The CDR3 is 14 residues long. Deletions cut 2 bases from V and 8 bases from J, with 15 bases between. In DNA form, the CDR3 reads TGTGCCAGCAGTTTAGGATCGGCGGGGCGCGGCTACACCTTC. This translates into CASSLGSAGRGYTF.

The rearrangement uses TRBV7-2 and TRBJ1-2; D uncertain. Germline loops: CDR1 SGHTA, CDR2 FQGNSA. The V gene lost 2 bases and the J gene lost 4 bases, with 11 bases spanning the gap. The CDR3 runs 14 residues. The CDR3 loop is CASSLQQMAYGYTF. Written as DNA, the CDR3 is TGTGCCAGCAGCTTACAACAAATGGCCTATGGCTACACCTTC.

V is TRBV24-1 and J is TRBJ2-3, with D possibly matching TRBD1 (6 bases). The CDR3 extends over 18 amino acids. The V and J ends lost 1 base and 0 bases respectively, with 16 bases between them. Germline lookup yields CDR1 KGHDR and CDR2 SFDVKD. The CDR3 region is CATSDLGGHKTSTDTQYF. For the CDR3, the DNA is TGTGCCACCAGTGATTTAGGGGGACACAAAACTAGCACAGATACGCAGTATTTT.

The chain has TRBV6-1 and TRBJ2-7, with 9 bases fitting TRBD2. V was clipped by 4 bases and J by 0 bases; unmatched bases: 10. CDR3 length: 17 amino acids. Per germline, CDR1 MNHNS and CDR2 SASEGT. CDR3 DNA: TGTGCCAGCAGTGCTTCTAGCGGGGCTAGGAGCTCCTACGAGCAGTACTTC. Translating gives CASSASSGARSSYEQYF.

This clonotype was observed a few times. The chain is built from TRBV7-9 and TRBJ2-3; D not certain. This CDR3 spans 13 amino acids. Trimming left V 4 bases short and J 0 bases short, with 5 bases between. The germline CDR1 and CDR2 sequences are SEHNR and FQNEAQ (reference sequence). The CDR3 DNA reads as TGTGCCAGCAGCTCAGAAAGCACAGATACGCAGTATTTT. It is translated as CASSSESTDTQYF.

The CDR3 region has the DNA TGCAGTGCTAAAGCAGACAGGGGCTCTGAAGCTTTCTTT. Encoded protein: CSAKADRGSEAFF. The gene calls are TRBV20-1 and TRBJ1-1, with 8 bases matching TRBD1. The CDR3 sequence is 13 residues long. The germline CDR1 and CDR2 sequences are DFQATT and SNEGSKA (reference sequence). Trimming at V came to 4 bases and at J to 6 bases, leaving 7 bases not matched to a gene.